Following are 27 T cell receptor beta chains from one sample sequenced in a study of CD8 T cells in ankylosing spondylitis. Via MiXCR, TCRdb re-called the 5' RACE reads, giving one row per CDR3 protein. The data hold under 250,000 distinct CDR3 sequences, with about 10% observed a single time. Source material: blood, either unsorted or a sorted T cell fraction (not recorded which). Receptor source: a male donor with ankylosing spondylitis or in good health (not recorded which).

This clonotype has more than one count but fewer than ten. The V gene is TRBV24-1, the J gene TRBJ2-2; TRBD2 matches 8 bases. V gave up 4 bases and J gave up 3 bases; unmatched junction bases: 6. Germline V gene sequence: CDR1 KGHDR, CDR2 SFDVKD. The CDR3 contains 16 residues. The CDR3 DNA sequence: TGTGCCACCAGTGACTCGGGGGGGCCGGACACCGGGGAGCTGTTTTTT. Its protein is CATSDSGGPDTGELFF.

This clonotype has just a few counts. This chain links TRBV7-6 with TRBJ2-3; 11 nucleotides align to TRBD2. This CDR3 has 17 residues. Germline values: CDR1 SGHVS, CDR2 FNYEAQ. The J segment lost 2 bases and the V segment lost 5 bases, leaving 9 bases of the junction unmatched. The CDR3 DNA reads TGTGCCAGCAGCCCCGGGACTAGCGGCCAAATCACAGATACGCAGTATTTT. Encoded protein: CASSPGTSGQITDTQYF.

With regard to this clonotype: This clone may be a read error of a much larger clone one base away. The chain recombines TRBV7-8 with TRBJ1-5; TRBD1 matches 7 bases. There are 15 residues in the CDR3. Germline CDR1 is SGHVS and CDR2 is FQNEAQ. CDR3 residues: CVSSPGQHSNQPQHF. The CDR3 DNA reads TGTGTCAGCAGCCCGGGACAGCATAGCAATCAGCCCCAGCATTTT.

This clonotype was seen only a few times. J is TRBJ2-2 and V is TRBV9, with D perhaps matching TRBD1 (6 bases). The CDR3 covers 15 residues. V was shortened by 3 bases and J by 1 base, with 10 bases between the two germline ends. The germline gives CDR1 SGDLS, CDR2 YYNGEE. Here the CDR3 reads CASSEQGQNTGELFF. Here the CDR3 DNA reads TGTGCCAGCAGCGAACAGGGACAGAACACCGGGGAGCTGTTTTTT.

This clonotype was seen more than once but under ten times. This chain links TRBV3-1 with TRBJ2-4, with D unresolved. Per germline, CDR1 LGHDT and CDR2 YNNKEL (reference sequence). The CDR3 length is 15 residues. Trimming removed 3 bases at V and 2 bases at J, with 11 bases between. The CDR3 loop is CASSHNDLSKNIQYF. As DNA, the CDR3 is TGTGCCAGCAGCCACAACGACTTATCCAAAAACATTCAGTACTTC.

This clonotype was seen a handful of times. The chain joins TRBV3-1 to TRBJ2-1; TRBD2 agrees at 10 bases. Germline CDR1 and CDR2: LGHDT and YNNKEL (reference sequence). Losses at the gene ends were 4 bases for V and 5 bases for J; bases not matched to a gene: 8. CDR3 length: 16 amino acids. The DNA of the CDR3 is TGTGCCAGCAGCCCCGGACTAGCGGCACCTGACAATGAGCAGTTCTTC. Protein sequence: CASSPGLAAPDNEQFF.

A few counts support this clonotype. V gene TRBV5-1 combines with J gene TRBJ1-2, with D hard to call. The V gene's germline CDR1 is SGHRS and CDR2 YFSETQ. Trimming removed 0 bases at V and 8 bases at J, with 8 bases between. The length of the CDR3 is 12 residues. The CDR3 DNA reads TGCGCCAGCAGCTTGGTCGGTTGGGGCTACACCTTC. As protein: CASSLVGWGYTF.

This clonotype was picked up many times. The chain recombines TRBV12-3 or TRBV12-4 with TRBJ1-4; 8 bases are a match to TRBD1. J gave up 7 bases and V 5 bases, and 6 bases lay outside the gene matches. The CDR3 extends over 14 amino acids. The CDR3 DNA reads as TGTGCCAGCAGTCACGACAGGGGTGGTGAAAAACTGTTTTTT. Amino acids: CASSHDRGGEKLFF.

This clonotype was counted ten times or more. The chain carries TRBV20-1 and TRBJ2-7; the match to TRBD2 covers 11 bases. The CDR3 consists of 13 residues. V lost 4 bases, J lost 3 bases, and 2 bases stayed unmatched. The germline CDR1 and CDR2 sequences are DFQATT and SNEGSKA (reference sequence). The CDR3 DNA is TGCAGTGCTACCGGGACTAGCGGCTACGAGCAGTACTTC. Residues: CSATGTSGYEQYF.

This clonotype was counted only a few times. This rearrangement joins TRBV7-9 to TRBJ2-3; 11 bases align to TRBD2. Germline CDR1 reads SEHNR; CDR2 reads FQNEAQ (reference sequence). The V and J ends lost 4 bases and 4 bases, in that order; junction bases with no gene match: 7. The CDR3 spans 16 residues. The CDR3 is CASSSLAGEIADTQYF. For the CDR3, the DNA is TGTGCCAGCAGCTCACTAGCGGGAGAAATCGCAGATACGCAGTATTTT.

This clonotype has a count of ten or more. The chain employs TRBV10-3 and TRBJ2-3; possible D gene TRBD2, 5 bases. The V gene lost 8 bases and the J gene lost 4 bases, with 10 bases spanning the gap. Germline V gene sequence: CDR1 ENHRY, CDR2 SYGVKD. CDR3 length equals 12 residues. The CDR3 sequence: CAIGELADTQYF. CDR3 bases: TGTGCCATCGGCGAACTAGCAGATACGCAGTATTTT.

At least ten counts were recorded for this clonotype. The rearrangement joins TRBV12-3 or TRBV12-4 to TRBJ2-1, with 10 bases lining up with TRBD2. V shed 4 bases and J 7 bases; nucleotides not matched to a gene: 7. The CDR3 covers 15 residues. CDR3 loop: CASSSPGLAMNEQFF. The DNA for the CDR3 is TGTGCCAGCAGTTCTCCGGGACTAGCGATGAATGAGCAGTTCTTC.

This clonotype was recorded many times. CDR3: CSALGLAEYNEQFF. DNA for the CDR3: TGCAGTGCTCTTGGACTAGCGGAGTACAATGAGCAGTTCTTC. V usage is TRBV20-1 and J usage is TRBJ2-1, with 10 nucleotides matching TRBD2. Trimming at V came to 5 bases and at J to 4 bases, leaving 5 bases not matched to a gene. Germline V CDR1 and CDR2: DFQATT, SNEGSKA (reference sequence). This CDR3 is 14 amino acids long.

This clonotype was seen more than once but under ten times. The chain joins TRBV15 to TRBJ2-2; weak D call: TRBD2 (6 bases). V lost 3 bases to trimming and J lost 8 bases, with 22 bases between them. The V gene's germline CDR1 is LNHNV and CDR2 YYDKDF (reference sequence). The CDR3 is 17 residues long. The CDR3: CATSRNRDWNFGGELFF. CDR3 coding DNA: TGTGCCACCAGCAGGAACCGGGACTGGAACTTCGGAGGGGAGCTGTTTTTT.

This clonotype was seen repeatedly, ten times or more. This rearrangement joins TRBV25-1 to TRBJ1-1; D possibly corresponds to TRBD1 (6 bases). Germline V gene data show CDR1 as MGHDK and CDR2 as SYGVNS. This CDR3 has 13 residues. With 2 bases removed from V and 6 bases from J, the gap between germline ends came to 10 bases. CDR3 DNA sequence: TGTGCCAGCAGTGAAAGTGGGGGCTCTGAAGCTTTCTTT. It translates to CASSESGGSEAFF.

This clonotype has a count of ten or more. The J gene is TRBJ2-1, the V gene TRBV20-1; TRBD2 agrees at 8 bases. Germline assignment: CDR1 DFQATT and CDR2 SNEGSKA (reference sequence). The CDR3 covers 13 residues. Unmatched junction bases numbered 4, after V lost 6 bases and J lost 3 bases. The CDR3: CSADTSGYNEQFF. DNA of the CDR3: TGCAGTGCGGACACTAGCGGCTACAATGAGCAGTTCTTC.

This clonotype appeared a few times. The CDR3 loop reads CASSQDSTGSGEAFF. The DNA for the CDR3 is TGTGCCAGCAGCCAAGATTCGACGGGTTCGGGGGAAGCTTTCTTT. The chain joins TRBV3-1 to TRBJ1-1; D unclear. The CDR3 is made up of 15 amino acids. V was shortened by 0 bases and J by 8 bases, with 16 bases between the two germline ends. Germline V gene sequence: CDR1 LGHDT, CDR2 YNNKEL (reference sequence). Complete variable domain (other parts from reference TRBV3-1 and TRBJ1-1): DTAVSQTPKYLVTQMGNDKSIKCEQNLGHDTMYWYKQDSKKFLKIMFSYNNKELIINETVPNRFSPKSPDKAHLNLHINSLELGDSAVYFCASSQDSTGSGEAFFGQGTRLTVV.

This clonotype was observed many times. This chain links TRBV5-1 with TRBJ2-7; no reliable D call. Between the trimmed V and J ends, which lost 0 bases and 2 bases, there was a span of 9 bases. CDR1 is SGHRS, CDR2 YFSETQ, per germline. The CDR3 is made up of 14 amino acids. The CDR3 loop reads CASSLELKAYEQYF. CDR3 DNA: TGCGCCAGCAGCTTGGAACTGAAGGCCTACGAGCAGTACTTC. The full variable domain, with the rest looked up from reference TRBV5-1 and TRBJ2-7, is KAGVTQTPRYLIKTRGQQVTLSCSPISGHRSVSWYQQTPGQGLQFLFEYFSETQRNKGNFPGRFSGRQFSNSRSEMNVSTLELGDSALYLCASSLELKAYEQYFGPGTRLTVT.

This clonotype was seen at least ten times. The chain couples TRBV20-1 to TRBJ2-7; TRBD1 is a possible D gene (6 bases). Germline CDR1 DFQATT, CDR2 SNEGSKA (reference sequence). V gave up 4 bases and J gave up 0 bases, with 13 bases separating them. The CDR3 spans 14 residues. The CDR3 nucleotides read TGCAGTGCTAAGCAGGGGCAACCCTCCTACGAGCAGTACTTC. This gives the protein CSAKQGQPSYEQYF.

This clonotype was recorded many times. This chain links TRBV5-1 with TRBJ1-4, with a weak D call TRBD1 (5 bases). The germline V gene encodes CDR1 SGHRS and CDR2 YFSETQ. V was trimmed by 4 bases and J by 3 bases, leaving 13 bases between them. The CDR3 has 15 residues. This chain's CDR3 is CASSGGSLANEKLFF. The CDR3 bases are TGCGCCAGCAGCGGGGGGTCTTTGGCTAATGAAAAACTGTTTTTT.

At least ten counts were recorded for this clonotype. The J gene is TRBJ2-3, the V gene TRBV12-3 or TRBV12-4; TRBD2 might be the D (6 bases). V dropped 10 bases and J dropped 4 bases, with 15 bases sitting between them. CDR3 size: 13 residues. The CDR3 DNA sequence: TGTGCCAACGGGCGGGAAGGGCCAGATACGCAGTATTTT. Protein: CANGREGPDTQYF.

The chain couples TRBV5-1 to TRBJ2-1; 7 bases align to TRBD2. The CDR3 sequence is 15 residues long. Germline lookup yields CDR1 SGHRS and CDR2 YFSETQ. V trimming: 3 bases; J trimming: 8 bases; junction bases outside the gene matches: 11. For the CDR3, the DNA is TGCGCCAGCAGCTCCTGGTGGAGGGAGGGCGATGAGCAGTTCTTC. Encoded protein: CASSSWWREGDEQFF.

A remark on this clonotype: Just one base apart from a much larger clone, this may be a read error. The chain recombines TRBV20-1 with TRBJ1-2, with a possible D match to TRBD1 (5 bases). This CDR3 has 14 residues. CDR1 is DFQATT, CDR2 SNEGSKA, per germline (reference sequence). V lost 3 bases and J lost 8, with 19 bases in between. As DNA, the CDR3 is TGCAGTGCTAGGGCCCAGGGAAGTATTGGCGGCTACACCTTC. Protein product: CSARAQGSIGGYTF.

This clonotype was counted at least ten times. The chain recombines TRBV9 with TRBJ1-5, with 7 bases that match TRBD1. From germline, CDR1 is SGDLS and CDR2 YYNGEE. The trim removed 3 bases at V and 2 bases at J, leaving 2 bases unmatched. This CDR3 contains 14 residues. Written as DNA, the CDR3 is TGTGCCAGCAGCGCAGGGGGTGGCAATCAGCCCCAGCATTTT. Protein sequence: CASSAGGGNQPQHF.

This clonotype has a count of ten or more. The V call is TRBV21-1, the J call TRBJ2-3; no DNA check was done on the table's D call, TRBD2. TRBV21-1 is a known pseudogene. This CDR3 is 17 amino acids long. This CDR3 reads CASSRAPRRGDTDTQYF. The CDR3 region has the DNA TGTGCCAGCAGCAGGGCCCCCCGCCGCGGGGACACGGATACGCAGTATTTT.

This clonotype was recorded many times. CDR3 in DNA: TGTGCCAGCAGCCACCGCCCTCCCGGGACTAGCGGAAGCACAGATACGCAGTATTTT. This encodes CASSHRPPGTSGSTDTQYF. The V and J genes are TRBV4-2 and TRBJ2-3; 11 bases fit TRBD2. Germline V CDR1 and CDR2: LGHNA, YNFKEQ. Germline trimming cut 3 bases from V and 0 bases from J; bases unmatched to any gene: 11. The CDR3 is made up of 19 amino acids.

The chain uses TRBV4-1 and TRBJ1-2; D possibly corresponds to TRBD1 (5 bases). Trimming shortened V by 3 bases and J by 3 bases, and 14 bases separated the two germline ends. The CDR3 is 15 residues long. Germline V gene data show CDR1 as MGHRA and CDR2 as YSYEKL. The CDR3 is CASSHVQGRYYGYTF. CDR3 nucleotide sequence: TGCGCCAGCAGCCACGTCCAGGGAAGGTACTATGGCTACACCTTC.